One and the same sample provided the 3 T cell receptor beta chains below, sequenced in a study of blood T cell repertoires in COVID-19 (dated by TCRdb to 2020 to 2022). Library method: the immunoSEQ multiplex PCR assay. Entries here come from immuneACCESS through TCRdb and include only in-frame sequences with V and J called. Some clones fail to appear in such tables; in the studies checked, an unresolved V gene covers under half of the shortfall, and the cause of the remainder is unknown. Counted in this sample were approximately 45,000 clones; around 87% of them appeared once. The ten largest clones add up to 5% of the sample. Sample: peripheral blood. The source of these receptors is a man in his forties or fifties with active COVID-19.

The rearrangement joins TRBV6-5 to TRBJ2-3; 8 bases fit TRBD1. Trimming cost V 6 bases and J 4 bases; bases outside gene matches: 3. This CDR3 is 13 amino acids long. The germline CDR1 and CDR2 sequences are MNHEY and SVGAGI. CDR3 region: CASSRTGSDTQYF. The CDR3 nucleotides are TGTGCCAGCAGCCGGACAGGGTCAGATACGCAGTATTTT.

The rearrangement uses TRBV5-1 and TRBJ1-2; TRBD1 matches at 8 bases. Trimming cost V 2 bases and J 4 bases; bases outside gene matches: 7. This CDR3 is built from 15 residues. In germline, CDR1 is SGHRS, CDR2 YFSETQ. The CDR3 region has the DNA TGCGCCAGCAGCTTAGGACAGGGAGTTGTCTATGGCTACACCTTC. It translates to CASSLGQGVVYGYTF.

The gene calls are TRBV19 and TRBJ2-7; 9 bases map to TRBD1. Per germline, CDR1 LNHDA and CDR2 SQIVND (reference sequence). This CDR3 region has 14 residues. V shed 4 bases and J 4 bases; nucleotides not matched to a gene: 5. This CDR3 reads CASSSGTGTYEQYF. The CDR3 DNA reads TGTGCCAGTAGTAGCGGGACAGGGACATACGAGCAGTACTTC.